The 10 T cell receptor beta chains listed next were all sequenced from one sample in a study of blood T cell repertoires in COVID-19. Sequenced by immunoSEQ multiplex PCR; TCRdb stores in-frame clones only, minus some. Of 110,000 to 150,000 clones in the sample, 84% were seen once. Input material: peripheral blood. The receptors come from a human donor in a cohort sampled during active COVID-19.

This chain links TRBV27 with TRBJ1-2; D uncertain. The CDR3 has 14 residues. The germline V and J ends were trimmed by 4 bases and 4 bases, with 13 bases remaining between them. Germline CDR1 reads MNHEY; CDR2 reads SMNVEV (reference sequence). CDR3 nucleotides: TGTGCCAGCAGTTCAACGACGGAGGTCTATGGCTACACCTTC. Translation: CASSSTTEVYGYTF.

The chain carries TRBV19 and TRBJ1-5; D gene unclear. The CDR3 spans 12 residues. CDR1 is LNHDA, CDR2 SQIVND, per germline (reference sequence). V was trimmed by 2 bases and J by 5 bases, leaving 4 bases between them. DNA of the CDR3: TGTGCCAGTAGTATATCTGATCAGCCCCAGCATTTT. Translation gives CASSISDQPQHF.

The J gene is TRBJ1-2, the V gene TRBV7-9; 7 bases agree with TRBD1. V shed 5 bases and J 1 base; nucleotides not matched to a gene: 7. This CDR3 has 15 amino acids. Germline values: CDR1 SEHNR, CDR2 FQNEAQ (reference sequence). CDR3 sequence: CASSASGQINYGYTF. CDR3 sequence (DNA): TGTGCCAGCAGCGCCTCGGGACAGATTAACTATGGCTACACCTTC.

The rearrangement uses TRBV4-2 and TRBJ2-3, with TRBD1 identical over 11 bases. V lost 1 base and J lost 4; bases outside the gene matches: 4. CDR3 size: 16 residues. CDR1 is LGHNA, CDR2 YNFKEQ, per germline. CDR3 in amino acids: CASSQGGTGGSDTQYF. The CDR3, as DNA: TGTGCCAGCAGCCAAGGAGGGACAGGGGGATCAGATACGCAGTATTTT.

This clone was recorded once. V gene TRBV6-6 combines with J gene TRBJ2-7, with TRBD1 matching over 7 bases. Germline values: CDR1 MNHNY, CDR2 SVGAGI (reference sequence). CDR3 length: 14 amino acids. V trimming: 2 bases; J trimming: 2 bases; junction bases outside the gene matches: 3. The CDR3 DNA reads TGTGCCAGCAGTTACGGCAGGGGGACCTACGAGCAGTACGTC. The encoded protein is CASSYGRGTYEQYV.

V and J are TRBV11-2 and TRBJ2-1; 7 bases line up with TRBD2. V lost 4 bases and J lost 11; bases outside the gene matches: 8. The germline V gene has CDR1 SGHAT and CDR2 FQNNGV. CDR3 length equals 13 residues. In nucleotides, the CDR3 is TGTGCCAGCAGCTCCACTAGCGAACGTCAGCAGTTCTTC. Its protein is CASSSTSERQQFF. The complete variable domain, with remaining parts taken from reference TRBV11-2 and TRBJ2-1, reads EAGVAQSPRYKIIEKRQSVAFWCNPISGHATLYWYQQILGQGPKLLIQFQNNGVVDDSQLPKDRFSAERLKGVDSTLKIQPAKLEDSAVYLCASSSTSERQQFFGPGTRLTVL.

This clone was counted a single time. The chain has TRBV7-2 and TRBJ2-1; a weak D match, TRBD2 (5 bases). The CDR3 loop spans 15 amino acids. Germline lookup yields CDR1 SGHTA and CDR2 FQGNSA. V lost 3 bases, J lost 1 base, and 10 bases lay in between. The CDR3 region is CASSLDSPSYNEQFF. CDR3 nucleotides: TGTGCCAGCAGCTTGGACTCCCCGTCCTACAATGAGCAGTTCTTC.

The chain recombines TRBV19 with TRBJ1-3, with D uncertain. The V gene's germline CDR1 is LNHDA and CDR2 SQIVND (reference sequence). CDR3 length: 14 amino acids. V was clipped by 7 bases and J by 0 bases, with 10 bases between them. This CDR3 is CASTERYSGNTIYF. In DNA, the CDR3 is TGTGCCAGTACCGAGCGGTACTCTGGAAACACCATATATTTT.

This clone was seen a handful of times. This chain uses TRBV15 with TRBJ2-3; possibly TRBD2 for D (6 bases). This CDR3 contains 14 residues. Germline assignment: CDR1 LNHNV and CDR2 YYDKDF (reference sequence). The ends were cut back, 3 bases at V and 6 bases at J, with 13 bases in the middle. In DNA form, the CDR3 reads TGTGCCACCAGCAGTGAGGCTCGGGGGGATACGCAGTATTTT. Protein sequence: CATSSEARGDTQYF.

The chain employs TRBV7-9 and TRBJ1-1; 8 bases map to TRBD1. CDR1 is SEHNR and CDR2 is FQNEAQ in the germline V gene (reference sequence). Trimming removed 3 bases from V and 3 bases from J; junction bases left unmatched: 0. This CDR3 is built from 13 residues. DNA of the CDR3: TGTGCCAGCAGCTTGACAGGGGACACTGAAGCTTTCTTT. It encodes CASSLTGDTEAFF.